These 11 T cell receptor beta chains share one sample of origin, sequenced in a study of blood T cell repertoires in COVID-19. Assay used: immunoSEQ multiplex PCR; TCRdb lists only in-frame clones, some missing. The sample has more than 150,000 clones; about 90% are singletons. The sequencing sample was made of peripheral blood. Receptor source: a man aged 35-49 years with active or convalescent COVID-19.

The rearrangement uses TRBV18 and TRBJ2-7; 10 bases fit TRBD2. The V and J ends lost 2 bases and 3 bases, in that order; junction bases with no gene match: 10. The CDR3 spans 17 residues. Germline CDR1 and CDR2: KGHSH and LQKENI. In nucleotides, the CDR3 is TGTGCCAGCTCACCAATACACGTAGCGGGGGGAAACTACGAGCAGTACTTC. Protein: CASSPIHVAGGNYEQYF.

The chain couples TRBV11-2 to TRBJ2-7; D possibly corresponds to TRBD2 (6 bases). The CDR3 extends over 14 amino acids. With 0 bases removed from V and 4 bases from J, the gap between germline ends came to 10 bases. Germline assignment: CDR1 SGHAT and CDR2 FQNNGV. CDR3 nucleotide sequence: TGTGCCAGCAGCTTAGACCGGGGGACGTACGAGCAGTACTTC. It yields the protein CASSLDRGTYEQYF.

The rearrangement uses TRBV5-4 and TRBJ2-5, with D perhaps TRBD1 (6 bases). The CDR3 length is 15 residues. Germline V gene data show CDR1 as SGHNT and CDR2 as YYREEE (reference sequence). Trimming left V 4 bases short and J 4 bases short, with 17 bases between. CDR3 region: CASSRGTTDRETQYF. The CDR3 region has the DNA TGTGCCAGCAGCCGAGGGACAACAGATCGAGAGACCCAGTACTTC.

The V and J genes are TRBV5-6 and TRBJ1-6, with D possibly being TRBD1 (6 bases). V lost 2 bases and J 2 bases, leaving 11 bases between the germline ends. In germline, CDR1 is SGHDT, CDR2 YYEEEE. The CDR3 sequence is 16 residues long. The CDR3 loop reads CASSFNRVPYNSPLHF. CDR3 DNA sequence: TGTGCCAGCAGCTTCAACAGGGTTCCCTATAATTCACCCCTCCACTTT.

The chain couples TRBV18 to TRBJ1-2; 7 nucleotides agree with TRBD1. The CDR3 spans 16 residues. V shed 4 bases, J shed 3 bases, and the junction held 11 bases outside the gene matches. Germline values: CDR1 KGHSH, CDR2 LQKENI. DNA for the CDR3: TGTGCCAGCTCACAAGAGACAGGGACGAACTACTATGGCTACACCTTC. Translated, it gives CASSQETGTNYYGYTF.

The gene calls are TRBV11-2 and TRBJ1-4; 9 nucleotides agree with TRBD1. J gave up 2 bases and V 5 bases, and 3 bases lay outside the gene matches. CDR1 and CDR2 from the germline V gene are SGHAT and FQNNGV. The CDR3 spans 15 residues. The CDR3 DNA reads TGTGCCAGCAGCCCAGGACAGGGGACTAATGAAAAACTGTTTTTT. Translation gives CASSPGQGTNEKLFF.

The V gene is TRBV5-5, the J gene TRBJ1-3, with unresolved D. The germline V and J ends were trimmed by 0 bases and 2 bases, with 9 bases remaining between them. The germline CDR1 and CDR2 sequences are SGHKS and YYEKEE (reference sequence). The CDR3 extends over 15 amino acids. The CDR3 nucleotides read TGTGCCAGCAGCTTGGTTGGAACAGCTGGAAACACCATATATTTT. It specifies CASSLVGTAGNTIYF.

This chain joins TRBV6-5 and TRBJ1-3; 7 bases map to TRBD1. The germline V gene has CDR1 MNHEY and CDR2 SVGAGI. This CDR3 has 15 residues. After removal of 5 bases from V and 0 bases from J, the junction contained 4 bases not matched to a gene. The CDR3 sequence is CASSTRGASGNTIYF. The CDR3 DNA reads TGTGCCAGCAGTACCAGGGGGGCCTCTGGAAACACCATATATTTT.

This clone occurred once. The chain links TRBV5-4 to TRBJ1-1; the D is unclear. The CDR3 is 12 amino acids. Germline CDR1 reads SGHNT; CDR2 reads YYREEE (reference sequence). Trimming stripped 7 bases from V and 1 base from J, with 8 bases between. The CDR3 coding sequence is TGTGCCAGCGGCGACAAGAACACTGAAGCTTTCTTT. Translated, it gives CASGDKNTEAFF.

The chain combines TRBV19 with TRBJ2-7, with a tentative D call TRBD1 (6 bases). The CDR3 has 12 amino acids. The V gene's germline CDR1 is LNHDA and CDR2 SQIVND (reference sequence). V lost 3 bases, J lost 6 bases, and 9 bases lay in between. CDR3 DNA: TGTGCCAGTAGTATCACAGGGTTCGAGCAGTACTTC. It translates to CASSITGFEQYF.

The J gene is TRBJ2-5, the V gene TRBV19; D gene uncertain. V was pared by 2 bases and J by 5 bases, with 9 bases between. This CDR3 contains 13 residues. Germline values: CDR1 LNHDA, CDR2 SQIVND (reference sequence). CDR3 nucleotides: TGTGCCAGTAGTATATACAGAAAGGAGACCCAGTACTTC. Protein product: CASSIYRKETQYF.